This entry concerns a single TCR beta chain. Its antigen is undetermined. The protocol was immunoSEQ multiplex PCR, while the TCRdb copy is restricted to in-frame clones and leaves out a portion. The table lists about 38,000 clones, roughly 80% of them singletons, with 22% in the top ten. Germline V gives CDR1 SGHRS, CDR2 YFSETQ. Trimming pared 4 bases from V and 4 bases from J, leaving 14 bases between. CDR3 length: 14 residues. The sample belongs to a study of PD-1 blockade in mismatch repair-deficient tumors. Study summary: All were previously treated, progressing patients with eleven to twelve mismatch repair-deficient cancer types.

Three pembrolizumab responders had their TCRs sequenced. Study-wide results and caveats: Rapid post-treatment expansion, then contraction, generally preceding radiologic response, marked tumor-resident clones.

The chain is built from TRBV5-1 and TRBJ1-2; no clear D gene. Sequenced here: peripheral blood, sampled 4 weeks after starting pembrolizumab. This receptor was obtained from an adult with mismatch repair-deficient cancer. The CDR3 protein is CASSPGSWPYGYTF. The DNA of the CDR3 is TGCGCCAGCAGCCCCGGGAGCTGGCCCTATGGCTACACCTTC.